This TCR beta chain is drawn from a study of T cell repertoires in cytomegalovirus infection. About the study: In the study, CMV epitopes included recently identified HLA-C-restricted and well-studied HLA-B-restricted ones. Public TCR beta signatures were indicative of both CMV infection and a matching HLA type.

V was pared by 5 bases and J by 6 bases, with 5 bases of the junction left unmatched. Germline V gene lookup returns CDR1 LNHDA and CDR2 SQIVND (reference sequence). This CDR3 has 13 amino acids. Study conclusions and caveats: Frequencies of public TCR beta families were cumulated, and this identified carriers of CMV plus the relevant HLA.

Each CDR3 protein gets one entry after TCRdb re-called the reads with MiXCR. This sample carries approximately 910,000 distinct CDR3 sequences, roughly a third of them seen once, and the ten largest clones take roughly an eighth. About this clonotype itself: Its antigen is not known.

This sequence originates from a human donor in good health (CMV status not recorded). Some clones in this sample may be carry-over from other donors' samples. V gene TRBV19 combines with J gene TRBJ1-2, with 8 bases that match TRBD1. This material consisted of cultured CD8+ T cells from PBMCs, taken from culture after CMV antigen stimulation. The DNA of the CDR3 is TGTGCCAGTAGTGTTGGACAGGGAGATGGCTACACCTTC. The encoded protein is CASSVGQGDGYTF.